The present T cell receptor delta chain was sequenced within a study of Vδ1+ human thymocytes. Study results and caveats: TRG sequences recurred across donors, whereas TRD sequences stayed essentially private. Unlike peripheral blood Vdelta1+ controls, thymic delta-chain sequences included approximately 20% Vdelta2 and few Vdelta3. Highly polyclonal TRG and TRD repertoires with Gaussian CDR3 length distributions appeared in thymus.

Alphabeta T cells were depleted, then CD3+ Vdelta1+ Vdelta2- thymocytes were FACS-sorted. Sorted Vdelta1+ thymocytes were about 97% to 99.6% pure. Extracted RNA was reverse transcribed into cDNA. Pooled V-gene forward primers with one constant-region reverse primer generated the CDR3 amplicons by multiplex PCR. TCRdb reapplied CATT to the multiplex PCR reads. The table has more than 50,000 delta-chain clones, over 12% seen once; the top ten hold 0.39%. A word on this clone: Its antigen is undetermined.

V was clipped by 3 bases and J by 2 bases; unmatched bases: 26. CDR1 is NSMFDY and CDR2 is ISSIKDK in the germline V gene. This CDR3 is 21 amino acids long. This rearrangement joins TRAV29/DV5 to TRDJ1, with 9 nucleotides matching TRDD3. This receptor was taken from a girl under two years old who had congenital heart surgery. Sequencing used Vdelta1+ gamma-delta thymocytes from the thymus. The subset here: FACS-sorted CD3+ TCRalphabeta- TCRVdelta1+ TCRVdelta2- thymocytes. The CDR3 region is CAAIPFGKVLGDVSLTDKLIF. In DNA form, the CDR3 reads TGTGCAGCAATTCCCTTCGGCAAGGTACTGGGGGACGTTTCCTTGACCGATAAACTCATCTTT.